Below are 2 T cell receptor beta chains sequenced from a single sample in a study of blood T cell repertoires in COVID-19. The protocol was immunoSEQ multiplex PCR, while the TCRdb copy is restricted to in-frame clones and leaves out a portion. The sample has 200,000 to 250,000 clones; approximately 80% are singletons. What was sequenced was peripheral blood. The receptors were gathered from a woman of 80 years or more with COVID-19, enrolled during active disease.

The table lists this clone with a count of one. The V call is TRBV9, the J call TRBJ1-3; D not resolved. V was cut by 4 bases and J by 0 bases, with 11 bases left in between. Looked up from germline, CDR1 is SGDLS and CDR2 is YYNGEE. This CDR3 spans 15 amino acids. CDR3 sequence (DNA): TGTGCCAGCAGCCCAGAGGGATTCTCTGGAAACACCATATATTTT. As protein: CASSPEGFSGNTIYF.

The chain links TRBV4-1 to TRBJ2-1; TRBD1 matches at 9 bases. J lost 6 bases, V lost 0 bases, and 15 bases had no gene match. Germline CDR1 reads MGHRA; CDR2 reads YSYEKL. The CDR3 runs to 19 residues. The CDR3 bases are TGCGCCAGCAGCCAAGATGTAGTAAGTCGGGACAGGGCTGGCAATGAGCAGTTCTTC. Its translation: CASSQDVVSRDRAGNEQFF.